The source of this TCR beta chain is a study of OX40 agonist ivuxolimab in advanced cancers. In the case of this clone: Its matching antigen is unknown.

The V and J ends lost 1 base and 2 bases respectively, with 20 bases between them. The length of the CDR3 is 19 residues. Germline CDR1 reads SGHVS; CDR2 reads FQNEAQ. Sampling times: baseline, cycle 4 day 1, cycle 7 day 1. Study-wide points: CD4+ and CD8+ blood T cells expanded clonally by week 6 at 0.1 to 3.0 mg/kg. CD8+ T cells averaged more expanded clones than CD4+.

TCRdb keeps only in-frame clones here, not all; method: immunoSEQ multiplex PCR. Counted here are about 18,000 clones, about 87% occurring once; the ten biggest clones make up around 32%. The sequencing here drew on CD4+ or CD8+ T cells sorted from blood, taken in a trial of the OX40 agonist ivuxolimab. V and J are TRBV7-8 and TRBJ2-2; tentative D call: TRBD2 (6 bases). This clonotype originated in an adult with an advanced solid tumor such as melanoma, head and neck, liver or kidney cancer. The CDR3, as DNA: TGTGCCAGCAGCTTAGTATGGCTGGCCGGGAGAGTAAACACCGGGGAGCTGTTTTTT. It is translated as CASSLVWLAGRVNTGELFF. Variable domain in full (rest from reference TRBV7-8 and TRBJ2-2): GAGVSQSPRYKVAKRGQDVALRCDPISGHVSLFWYQQALGQGPEFLTYFQNEAQLDKSGLPSDRFFAERPEGSVSTLKIQRTQQEDSAVYLCASSLVWLAGRVNTGELFFGEGSRLTVL.